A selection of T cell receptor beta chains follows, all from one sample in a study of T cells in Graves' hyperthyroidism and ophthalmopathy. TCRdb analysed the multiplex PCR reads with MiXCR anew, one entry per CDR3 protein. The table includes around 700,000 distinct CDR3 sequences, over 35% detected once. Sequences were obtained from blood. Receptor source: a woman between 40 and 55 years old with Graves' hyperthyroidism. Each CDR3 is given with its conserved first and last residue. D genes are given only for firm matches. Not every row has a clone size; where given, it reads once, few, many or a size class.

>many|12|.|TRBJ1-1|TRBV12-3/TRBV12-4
CASSPRVSKAFF
TGTGCCAGCTCCCCTAGGGTTAGTAAAGCTTTCTTT
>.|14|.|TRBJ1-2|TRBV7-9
CASSQDISVRIYTF
TGCGCCAGCAGCCAAGATATCTCTGTGCGGATCTACACCTTC
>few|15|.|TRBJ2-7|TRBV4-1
CASSQVAGGGYEQYF
TGCGCCAGCAGCCAAGTTGCCGGGGGCGGCTACGAGCAGTACTTC
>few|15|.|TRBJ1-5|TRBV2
CASSTTRPLRQPQHF
TGTGCCAGCAGTACCACAAGGCCCCTGAGGCAGCCCCAGCATTTT
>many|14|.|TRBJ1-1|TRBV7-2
CASSFTVMNTEAFF
TGTGCCAGCAGCTTCACAGTGATGAACACTGAAGCTTTCTTT
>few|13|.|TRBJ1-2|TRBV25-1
CASGKLGSYGYTF
TGTGCCAGCGGGAAATTAGGCAGCTATGGCTACACCTTC
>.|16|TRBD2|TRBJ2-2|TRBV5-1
CASSASGGVNTGELFF
TGCGCCAGCAGCGCAAGCGGGGGTGTTAACACCGGGGAGCTGTTTTTT
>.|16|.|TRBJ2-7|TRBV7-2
CASSYRDLNFVHEQYF
TGTGCCAGCAGCTACAGGGACCTCAACTTCGTCCACGAGCAGTACTTC
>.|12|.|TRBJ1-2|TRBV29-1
CSVDDSDYGYTF
TGCAGCGTTGACGACAGCGACTATGGCTACACCTTC
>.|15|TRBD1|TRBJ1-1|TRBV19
CASRPGTGMVTEAFF
TGTGCCAGTCGTCCCGGGACAGGGATGGTCACTGAAGCTTTCTTT
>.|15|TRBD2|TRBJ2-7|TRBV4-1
CASSQVLAGYYEQYF
TGCGCCAGCAGCCAAGTACTAGCGGGGTACTACGAGCAGTACTTC
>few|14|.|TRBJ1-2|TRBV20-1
CSAATRQPLVGYTF
TGCAGTGCCGCGACTCGCCAGCCGCTCGTGGGCTACACCTTC
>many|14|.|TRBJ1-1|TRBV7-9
CASSTRDRPGYAFF
TGTGCCAGCAGCACTCGGGACCGGCCAGGATATGCTTTCTTT
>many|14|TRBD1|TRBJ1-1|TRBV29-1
CSAQTGARNTEAFF
TGCAGCGCCCAGACAGGGGCCCGGAACACTGAAGCTTTCTTT
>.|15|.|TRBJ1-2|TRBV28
CASIGGQAPNYGYTF
TGTGCCAGCATCGGGGGCCAGGCTCCGAACTATGGCTACACCTTC
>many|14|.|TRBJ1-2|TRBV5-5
CASSPGGGGKGYTF
TGTGCCAGCAGCCCTGGCGGCGGTGGGAAGGGCTACACCTTC
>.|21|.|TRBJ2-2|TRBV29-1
CSVHSGANVLTFGAGTGELFF
.
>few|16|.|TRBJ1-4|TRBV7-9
CASSSLQDATNEKLFF
TGTGCCAGCAGCTCCCTCCAGGACGCAACTAATGAAAAACTGTTTTTT
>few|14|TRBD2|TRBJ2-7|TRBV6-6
CASTDGGDTYEQYF
TGTGCCAGCACCGACGGGGGGGACACCTACGAGCAGTACTTC
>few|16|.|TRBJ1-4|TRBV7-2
CASSLGPGTTNEKLFF
TGTGCCAGCAGCTTAGGACCGGGGACAACTAATGAAAAACTGTTTTTT
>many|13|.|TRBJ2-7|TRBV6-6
CASSLSATYEQYF
TGTGCCAGCAGTCTCTCTGCCACCTACGAGCAGTACTTC
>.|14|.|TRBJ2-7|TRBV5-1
CASSSYNSPGEQYF
TGTGCCAGCAGCTCCTATAACTCCCCCGGCGAGCAGTACTTC
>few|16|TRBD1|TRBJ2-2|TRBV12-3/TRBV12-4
CASSSKTGGKYGELFF
TGTGCCAGCAGTTCCAAGACAGGGGGCAAGTACGGGGAGCTGTTTTTT
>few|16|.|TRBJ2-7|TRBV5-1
CASSLGVTTENYEQYF
TGCGCCAGCAGCTTGGGGGTAACAACGGAAAACTACGAGCAGTACTTC
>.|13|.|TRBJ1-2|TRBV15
CATSGAGLYGYTF
TGTGCCACCAGCGGAGCGGGACTCTATGGCTACACCTTC
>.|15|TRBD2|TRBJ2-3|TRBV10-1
CASSVLAGSTDTQYF
TGCGCCAGCAGTGTTCTAGCGGGTAGCACAGATACGCAGTATTTT
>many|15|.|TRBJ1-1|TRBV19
CASSILGPPSTEAFF
TGTGCCAGTAGTATCCTGGGACCGCCGTCCACTGAAGCTTTCTTT
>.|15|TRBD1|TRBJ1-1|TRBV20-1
CSARLMTGGRTEAFF
TGCAGTGCTAGACTAATGACAGGGGGCCGTACTGAAGCTTTCTTT
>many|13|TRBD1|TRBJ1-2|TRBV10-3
CAISDDRGRSYTF
TGTGCCATCAGTGATGACAGGGGGCGTAGCTACACCTTC
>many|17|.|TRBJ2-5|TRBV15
CATSRGQGGVLQETQYF
TGTGCCACCAGCAGAGGCCAAGGGGGAGTCTTACAAGAGACCCAGTACTTC
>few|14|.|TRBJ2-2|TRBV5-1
CASSFGTFTGELFF
TGCGCCAGCAGCTTTGGCACTTTCACCGGGGAGCTGTTTTTT
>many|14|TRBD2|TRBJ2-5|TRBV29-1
CSVDPSTGGRTQYF
TGCAGCGTTGATCCCTCGACGGGGGGAAGAACCCAGTACTTC
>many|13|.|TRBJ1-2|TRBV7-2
CASSLGGEYGYTF
TGTGCCAGCAGCTTAGGGGGAGAATATGGCTACACCTTC
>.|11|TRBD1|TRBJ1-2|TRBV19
CAARQGYGYTF
TGTGCCGCCAGACAGGGGTATGGCTACACCTTC
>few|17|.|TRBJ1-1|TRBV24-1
CATSATPKRTRGTEAFF
TGTGCCACCAGTGCCACGCCTAAGAGGACCAGGGGCACTGAAGCTTTCTTT
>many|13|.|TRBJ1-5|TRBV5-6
CASSAGNGQPQHF
TGTGCCAGCTCGGCAGGGAACGGTCAGCCCCAGCATTTT
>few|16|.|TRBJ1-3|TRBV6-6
CASRQYSGAQGNTIYF
TGTGCCAGCAGACAATATTCAGGGGCGCAAGGAAACACCATATATTTT
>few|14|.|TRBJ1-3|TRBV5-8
CASSFRGGGNTIYF
TGTGCCAGCAGCTTCCGAGGCGGTGGAAACACCATATATTTT
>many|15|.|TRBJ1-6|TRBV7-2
CASSLVRDWESPLHF
TGTGCCAGCAGCTTAGTTCGGGATTGGGAGTCACCCCTCCACTTT
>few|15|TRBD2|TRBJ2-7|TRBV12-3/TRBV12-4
CASRILAGETYEQYF
TGTGCCAGCAGGATCCTAGCGGGGGAAACCTACGAGCAGTACTTC
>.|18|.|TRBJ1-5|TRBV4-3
CASSQDLPTPWGNQPQHF
TGCGCCAGCAGCCAAGATCTGCCCACCCCATGGGGCAATCAGCCCCAGCATTTT
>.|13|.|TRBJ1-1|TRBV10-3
CAITGVGNTEAFF
TGTGCCATCACAGGGGTCGGGAACACTGAAGCTTTCTTT
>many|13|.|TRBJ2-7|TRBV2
CASSESRAYEQYF
TGTGCCAGCAGTGAATCCAGGGCCTACGAGCAGTACTTC
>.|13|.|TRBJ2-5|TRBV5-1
CASSIATAETQYF
TGCGCCAGCAGCATAGCGACAGCCGAGACCCAGTACTTC
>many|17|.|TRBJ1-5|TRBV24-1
CATSDRSRGFGNQPQHF
TGTGCCACCAGTGATAGAAGCAGGGGATTTGGCAATCAGCCCCAGCATTTT
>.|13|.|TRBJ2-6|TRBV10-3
CAIRNTGANVLTF
TGTGCCATCAGGAATACAGGGGCCAACGTCCTGACTTTC
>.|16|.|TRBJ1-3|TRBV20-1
CSARDLGGGSGNTIYF
TGCAGTGCTAGAGATCTCGGAGGGGGTTCTGGAAACACCATATATTTT